The clone carrying this T cell receptor beta chain was observed a single time. Its antigen is unidentified. This CDR3 region has 16 residues. Germline lookup yields CDR1 LGHNA and CDR2 YNFKEQ. Trimming cost V 0 bases and J 1 base, with 12 bases left between them. Each PCR replicate from the sorted subsets contained about 200 ng DNA, which is roughly 33,000 T cell genomes. Method: immunoSEQ multiplex PCR; TCRdb's copy keeps in-frame clones and lacks some. The sample gives about 1 million clones, approximately 70% of which show up once; nearly 1.5% is in the top ten. The source of the sample is a study of shared clonotypes between healthy human individuals. Study-level results: Owing to a small donor count, the genetic and exposure-history diversity represented was limited. In the sorted subsets, rarefaction showed sequencing was incomplete despite large depth. Memory subsets generally showed smaller estimated richness than naive subsets did.

This chain connects TRBV4-2 to TRBJ1-1, with a tentative D call TRBD1 (6 bases). The receptor's source is a man aged 18-30 years in good health. Sequencing was done on a sample of memory CD4+ T cells sorted from blood. Subset described: CD45RA-negative fraction. The chain's CDR3 is CASSQDQGKGNTEAFF. The CDR3 region has the DNA TGTGCCAGCAGCCAAGATCAGGGGAAGGGGAACACTGAAGCTTTCTTT.